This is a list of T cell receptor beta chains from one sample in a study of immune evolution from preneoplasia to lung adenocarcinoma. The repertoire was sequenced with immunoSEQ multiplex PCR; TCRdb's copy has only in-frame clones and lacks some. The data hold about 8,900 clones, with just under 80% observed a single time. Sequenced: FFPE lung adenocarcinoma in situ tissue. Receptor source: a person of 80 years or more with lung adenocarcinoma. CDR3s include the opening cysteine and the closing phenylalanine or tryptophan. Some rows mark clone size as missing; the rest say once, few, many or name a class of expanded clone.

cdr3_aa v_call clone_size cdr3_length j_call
CAISEGGDIQYF TRBV10-3 NA 12 TRBJ2-4
CASSELNEQFF TRBV6-6 NA 11 TRBJ2-1
CASSVGQYNEQFF TRBV2 NA 13 TRBJ2-1
CSVEVMGDGYTF TRBV29-1 NA 12 TRBJ1-2
CASSYGLSSAGELFF TRBV6-5 NA 15 TRBJ2-2
CASSPSNRGTNSPLHF TRBV7-2 NA 16 TRBJ1-6
CASSKQGDTEAFF TRBV7-3 once 13 TRBJ1-1
CASSSNRGGAYGYTF TRBV7-2 NA 15 TRBJ1-2
CASSRFPRGIQETQYF TRBV7-2 once 16 TRBJ2-5
CASSLANPGTWRLNEQYF TRBV7-6 few 18 TRBJ2-7
CASSQGLGPNEQFF TRBV4-1 NA 14 TRBJ2-1
CASSPRQLGEKLFF TRBV7-6 NA 14 TRBJ1-4
CASSFGYEQYF TRBV5-6 NA 11 TRBJ2-7
CASSYRDRAYEQYF TRBV11-2 NA 14 TRBJ2-7
CSARMGETQYF TRBV20-1 NA 11 TRBJ2-5
CASRPQRGGLEQYF TRBV6-5 NA 14 TRBJ2-7
CASSLAGGWAGSYEQYF TRBV11-2 once 17 TRBJ2-7
CASSEWREAFF TRBV2 NA 11 TRBJ1-1
CASRGRGTAFGYTF TRBV19 few 14 TRBJ1-2
CASSPDGSFTEAFF TRBV4-2 NA 14 TRBJ1-1
CASSEGPYGYTF TRBV4-1 NA 12 TRBJ1-2
CASSLSDLYGYTF TRBV7-9 NA 13 TRBJ1-2
CASSPLPGQGEQYF TRBV27 NA 14 TRBJ2-7
CASSLGQYNEQFF TRBV7-7 NA 13 TRBJ2-1